Each of the 8 T cell receptor beta chains below was sequenced from the same sample in a study of T cell clonality in common variable immunodeficiency. Assay: immunoSEQ multiplex PCR; the TCRdb copy retains only in-frame clones and omits some. The sample shows fewer than 70,000 clones, none of them appearing just once. Sequencing used peripheral blood mononuclear cells. Receptor source: a person aged 18-69 years in good health.

This clone was counted many times. The sequenced CDR3 bases are TGCAGTGCTAATCTAGGCCATTTGAACACTGAA. Amino acid sequence: CSANLGHLNTE. The CDR3 reads in full as CSANLGHLNTEAFF. V gene TRBV20-1 combines with J gene TRBJ1-1; D is uncertain. The read is 3 residues too short to cover the CDR3 end, so that end is filled in from the germline J gene. The germline CDR1 and CDR2 sequences are DFQATT and SNEGSKA (reference sequence). V lost 4 bases and J 0 bases, leaving 12 bases between the germline ends. The CDR3 has 14 amino acids.

This clone was found many times. The read finishes 3 residues shy of the CDR3 end, and the germline J gene is used to complete it. This chain joins TRBV2 and TRBJ2-3; tentative D call: TRBD2 (5 bases). CDR3 length: 15 residues. Germline V gene lookup returns CDR1 SNHLY and CDR2 FYNNEI. Trimming took 5 bases from V and 4 from J, leaving 16 bases between them. The CDR3: CASSRETQRADTQYF. CDR3 bases read: TGTGCCAGCAGTCGAGAGACCCAGAGGGCAGATACG.

This clone was seen ten or more times. The CDR3 is cut off 3 residues early in the read; its end comes from the germline J gene. This chain connects TRBV19 to TRBJ1-2; D call uncertain. V was cut by 2 bases and J by 0 bases, with 10 bases left in between. This CDR3 has 15 amino acids. CDR1 is LNHDA and CDR2 is SQIVND in the germline V gene (reference sequence). The CDR3 is CASSIRPGTNYGYTF. The sequenced part of the CDR3 DNA is TGTGCCAGTAGTATACGCCCAGGAACTAACTATGGC.

For this clone: The observed sequence ends 3 residues before the CDR3 terminus, with the missing tail filled in from the germline J gene. The genes are TRBV20-1 and TRBJ2-1; 12 bases are a match to TRBD2. Germline V gene lookup returns CDR1 DFQATT and CDR2 SNEGSKA (reference sequence). CDR3 length: 17 residues. The ends lost 6 bases at V and 0 bases at J; junction bases unmatched: 9. This CDR3 reads CSAKTSGSGYSYNEQFF. CDR3 bases read: TGCAGTGCCAAGACTAGCGGGAGCGGGTACTCCTACAATGAG.

This clone was observed at least ten times. The CDR3 sequence: CSARAPWTDEAFF. The sequenced CDR3 bases are TGCAGTGCTAGAGCCCCATGGACAGATGAA. V usage is TRBV20-1 and J usage is TRBJ1-1, with a tentative D call TRBD1 (6 bases). Sequencing ends 3 residues short of the CDR3 end; the germline J gene provides the rest. V lost 1 base and J lost 7, with 13 bases in between. The germline CDR1 and CDR2 sequences are DFQATT and SNEGSKA (reference sequence). The CDR3 has 13 amino acids.

The sample holds many counts of this clone. The CDR3 loop is CASSLRQAHQPQHF. The CDR3 bases that were read are TGTGCCAGCAGCCTAAGACAGGCCCATCAGCCC. V is TRBV28 and J is TRBJ1-5, with a tentative D call TRBD1 (6 bases). The read falls 3 residues short of the CDR3 end, and the missing part is taken from the germline J gene. Germline lookup yields CDR1 MDHEN and CDR2 SYDVKM. This CDR3 is 14 amino acids long. V was cut by 6 bases and J by 5 bases, with 14 bases left in between.

This clone was counted ten times or more. The DNA ends 3 residues before the CDR3 does, and the rest of the CDR3 is filled in from the germline J gene. The chain has TRBV12-5 and TRBJ1-2; no firm D call. Germline CDR1 and CDR2: LGHNT and FRNRAP. The ends were cut back, 7 bases at V and 4 bases at J, with 13 bases in the middle. The CDR3 runs to 13 residues. CDR3 sequence: CASVADSFYGYTF. The sequenced part of the CDR3 DNA is TGTGCTAGTGTGGCGGACTCCTTCTATGGC.

This clone was seen many times. The read ends 3 residues before the CDR3 terminus; that terminus is restored from the germline J gene. The rearrangement joins TRBV19 to TRBJ2-3, with D perhaps TRBD1 (5 bases). This CDR3 comprises 15 residues. Between the trimmed V and J ends, which lost 5 bases and 4 bases, there was a span of 16 bases. Germline CDR1 is LNHDA and CDR2 is SQIVND (reference sequence). The part of the CDR3 DNA that was read is TGTGCCAGTAGTTGGCAGGGCCGGCTATCAGATACG. As protein: CASSWQGRLSDT. Given in full, the CDR3 is CASSWQGRLSDTQYF.